This TCR beta chain comes out of a study of blood T cell repertoires in COVID-19. Generated by immunoSEQ multiplex PCR, the TCRdb table keeps only in-frame clones and is missing some. The sample yields roughly 45,000 clones, roughly 87% seen once. V dropped 3 bases and J dropped 0; count of bases not matched to a gene: 11. In germline, CDR1 is KGHSH, CDR2 LQKENI. CDR3 length: 19 amino acids. V gene TRBV18 combines with J gene TRBJ2-6; 7 positions agree with TRBD1. Material: peripheral blood. The source of this sequence is a man in his 60s with active COVID-19. The CDR3 protein is CASSPRTGLNPSGANVLTF. CDR3 DNA sequence: TGTGCCAGCTCACCTAGGACAGGCTTAAACCCCTCTGGGGCCAACGTCCTGACTTTC.